This record covers a single TCR beta chain. The assay was immunoSEQ multiplex PCR, and TCRdb's table has in-frame clones only and misses some. The profile shows just under 250,000 clones, 75% to 90% of them singletons. The CDR3 spans 15 residues. Trimming took off 5 bases at V and 7 bases at J, with 15 bases between the two ends. Germline V gene lookup returns CDR1 SEHNR and CDR2 FQNEAQ (reference sequence). The sample originates from a study of blood T cell repertoires in COVID-19. The sequence derives from a woman in her 30s who had recovered from COVID-19. The J gene is TRBJ1-6, the V gene TRBV7-9; tentative D call: TRBD1 (6 bases). The sequencing sample was made of peripheral blood. CDR3 sequence: CASSPRTAKNSPLHF. In DNA form, the CDR3 reads TGTGCCAGCAGCCCCCGGACAGCCAAGAATTCACCCCTCCACTTT.